This T cell receptor (beta chain) was observed in a study of blood T cell repertoires in COVID-19. The germline gives CDR1 SNHLY, CDR2 FYNNEI. The J segment lost 5 bases and the V segment lost 6 bases, leaving 3 bases of the junction unmatched. This CDR3 comprises 13 residues. This table comes from immunoSEQ multiplex PCR, and its TCRdb copy is limited to in-frame clones, with some not included. The table lists roughly 220,000 clones, roughly nine tenths of them singletons, with about 3.5% in the top ten. The sequenced material came from PBMCs or T cells enriched from blood (not recorded which). The chain carries TRBV2 and TRBJ1-5; 8 positions agree with TRBD1. This clonotype was sampled from a woman aged 18-29 years in a cohort exposed to, infected with or recovered from COVID-19 (not recorded which). This CDR3 reads CASRDRVDQPQHF. CDR3 nucleotides: TGTGCCAGCAGGGACAGGGTAGATCAGCCCCAGCATTTT.